One TCR beta chain is described in this entry. Other DNA sequences within the sample encode an identical CDR3. Method: immunoSEQ multiplex PCR; TCRdb's copy keeps in-frame clones and lacks some. The table includes about 150,000 clones, roughly 77% detected once. This sample was included in a study of blood T cell repertoires in COVID-19. The germline V gene has CDR1 LNHDA and CDR2 SQIVND (reference sequence). This CDR3 has 12 amino acids. Trimming took 3 bases from V and 5 from J; bases not matched to a gene: 0. This TCR derives from a man in his 60s with acute or convalescent COVID-19. V usage is TRBV19 and J usage is TRBJ1-1; the match to TRBD1 covers 7 bases. Sequencing used peripheral blood. The CDR3 DNA reads TGTGCCAGTAGTATCAGGGGGACTGAAGCTTTCTTT. It is translated as CASSIRGTEAFF. The whole variable domain, remainder taken from reference TRBV19 and TRBJ1-1, is DGGITQSPKYLFRKEGQNVTLSCEQNLNHDAMYWYRQDPGQGLRLIYYSQIVNDFQKGDIAEGYSVSREKKESFPLTVTSAQKNPTAFYLCASSIRGTEAFFGQGTRLTVV.